This passage covers 32 T cell receptor beta chains from one sample sequenced in a study of blood T cell repertoires in COVID-19. Assay used: immunoSEQ multiplex PCR; TCRdb lists only in-frame clones, some missing. The sample lists about 440,000 clones; about nine tenths were seen once. Sequencing was carried out using PBMCs or T cells enriched from blood (not recorded which). These receptors were collected from a man younger than 30 who had recovered from COVID-19.

This chain links TRBV29-1 with TRBJ2-5, with D unresolved. Germline CDR1 and CDR2: SQVTM and ANQGSEA. V was shortened by 1 base and J by 5 bases, with 8 bases between the two germline ends. The CDR3 contains 12 residues. This chain's CDR3 is CSVEVATETQYF. The CDR3 DNA reads TGCAGCGTTGAAGTGGCAACGGAGACCCAGTACTTC.

The CDR3 sequence: CASTNFLDSIDGYTF. The CDR3 DNA reads as TGTGCCAGCACCAACTTCCTGGACAGTATAGATGGCTACACCTTC. The J gene is TRBJ1-2, the V gene TRBV6-5; weak D call: TRBD1 (6 bases). Germline CDR1 and CDR2: MNHEY and SVGAGI. There are 15 residues in the CDR3. V was pared by 7 bases and J by 6 bases, with 21 bases between.

The genes are TRBV21-1 and TRBJ2-3; no DNA check was done on the table's D call, TRBD2. TRBV21-1 counts as a pseudogene. The CDR3 is 15 amino acids. This CDR3 reads CASSKGTGPADTQYF. The CDR3 region has the DNA TGTGCCAGCAGCAAAGGGACTGGCCCCGCAGATACGCAGTATTTT.

The chain couples TRBV7-2 to TRBJ2-1; 13 bases fit TRBD2. The CDR3 consists of 15 residues. V shed 5 bases and J 8 bases; nucleotides not matched to a gene: 6. Germline values: CDR1 SGHTA, CDR2 FQGNSA. CDR3 protein: CASSQGLAGAHEQFF. Here the CDR3 DNA reads TGTGCCAGCAGCCAAGGACTAGCGGGAGCGCATGAGCAGTTCTTC.

The chain uses TRBV10-3 and TRBJ2-1, with a tentative D call TRBD2 (5 bases). The CDR3 runs to 16 residues. The V gene's germline CDR1 is ENHRY and CDR2 SYGVKD. V lost 6 bases and J lost 0, with 15 bases in between. CDR3 in amino acids: CAIRPSPTSSYNEQFF. CDR3 bases: TGTGCCATCAGGCCCAGCCCTACTAGCTCCTACAATGAGCAGTTCTTC.

A single count supports this clone. The rearrangement joins TRBV20-1 to TRBJ2-1; 10 positions match TRBD2. The J segment lost 0 bases and the V segment lost 3 bases, leaving 17 bases of the junction unmatched. Looked up from germline, CDR1 is DFQATT and CDR2 is SNEGSKA (reference sequence). The CDR3 has 20 residues. The CDR3 coding sequence is TGCAGTGCTAGTCCCCTTACAGCGGGAGGGCCGGGAGGCTCCTACAATGAGCAGTTCTTC. Translating it yields CSASPLTAGGPGGSYNEQFF.

The chain recombines TRBV29-1 with TRBJ1-1, with 9 bases matching TRBD1. From germline, CDR1 is SQVTM and CDR2 ANQGSEA. Trimming removed 4 bases from V and 2 bases from J; junction bases left unmatched: 11. The CDR3 loop spans 16 amino acids. The CDR3 region has the DNA TGCAGCGTTGGCCTCCCGGGACAGGGACTAAACACTGAAGCTTTCTTT. Residues: CSVGLPGQGLNTEAFF.

The chain employs TRBV12-3 or TRBV12-4 and TRBJ1-2, with 10 bases lining up with TRBD1. V dropped 6 bases and J dropped 8; count of bases not matched to a gene: 3. This CDR3 has 12 amino acids. The CDR3 region is CASSGTGAGYTF. In DNA, the CDR3 is TGTGCCAGCAGCGGGACAGGGGCCGGCTACACCTTC.

This clone has only one observation. The chain carries TRBV7-8 and TRBJ1-1, with 8 bases matching TRBD1. Germline V gives CDR1 SGHVS, CDR2 FQNEAQ. With V trimmed by 5 bases and J by 4 bases, 9 bases remained unmatched. The CDR3 consists of 15 residues. The CDR3 loop reads CASSPPRGRITEAFF. Here the CDR3 DNA reads TGTGCCAGCAGCCCACCCAGGGGGCGCATCACTGAAGCTTTCTTT.

The rearrangement links TRBV11-2 to TRBJ1-5; tentatively, D is TRBD1 (5 bases). This CDR3 is built from 14 residues. Trimming left V 1 base short and J 9 bases short, with 13 bases between. Germline loops: CDR1 SGHAT, CDR2 FQNNGV. The CDR3 nucleotides are TGTGCCAGCAGCTTAGCCGGGGGTTTTGGGCCCCAGCATTTT. Its protein product is CASSLAGGFGPQHF.

This chain links TRBV2 with TRBJ2-3, with D perhaps TRBD2 (5 bases). CDR1 and CDR2 (germline): SNHLY, FYNNEI. The ends were cut back, 5 bases at V and 2 bases at J, with 14 bases in the middle. This CDR3 is 15 amino acids long. CDR3 bases: TGTGCCAGCAGTCTGGAGGCTAGCCCCACAGATACGCAGTATTTT. This translates into CASSLEASPTDTQYF.

This rearrangement joins TRBV7-9 to TRBJ2-7, with 8 bases aligning to TRBD1. The germline V gene encodes CDR1 SEHNR and CDR2 FQNEAQ (reference sequence). Losses at the gene ends were 6 bases for V and 7 bases for J; bases not matched to a gene: 11. The CDR3 sequence is 14 residues long. For the CDR3, the DNA is TGTGCCAGCAGTCGGTCGGACAGGGCCGGGGAGCAGTACTTC. It encodes CASSRSDRAGEQYF.

The chain couples TRBV7-6 to TRBJ2-3; D is unclear. Trimming took off 3 bases at V and 1 base at J, with 8 bases between the two ends. The CDR3 has 14 residues. Germline V CDR1 and CDR2: SGHVS, FNYEAQ. CDR3 nucleotides: TGTGCCAGCAGCTTCCTACGGGGCACAGATACGCAGTATTTT. It encodes CASSFLRGTDTQYF.

The rearrangement joins TRBV5-1 to TRBJ1-6; the D gene is possibly TRBD1 (5 bases). Trimming pared 4 bases from V and 6 bases from J, leaving 8 bases between. This CDR3 comprises 13 residues. Germline lookup yields CDR1 SGHRS and CDR2 YFSETQ. The CDR3 region is CASSGGGNSPLHF. For the CDR3, the DNA is TGCGCCAGCAGCGGGGGGGGTAATTCACCCCTCCACTTT. Based on the CDR3 plus reference TRBV5-1 and TRBJ1-6, the full variable domain is KAGVTQTPRYLIKTRGQQVTLSCSPISGHRSVSWYQQTPGQGLQFLFEYFSETQRNKGNFPGRFSGRQFSNSRSEMNVSTLELGDSALYLCASSGGGNSPLHFGNGTRLTVT.

V usage is TRBV15 and J usage is TRBJ1-2; the D is unclear. CDR3 size: 12 residues. Germline V gene data show CDR1 as LNHNV and CDR2 as YYDKDF (reference sequence). V gave up 5 bases and J gave up 6 bases, with 10 bases separating them. The CDR3 reads CATSYQENGYTF. The CDR3 DNA sequence: TGTGCCACCAGCTACCAGGAAAATGGCTACACCTTC.

The V call is TRBV9, the J call TRBJ2-2; D is uncertain. CDR3 length equals 15 residues. The V gene's germline CDR1 is SGDLS and CDR2 YYNGEE. Trimming took off 4 bases at V and 4 bases at J, with 14 bases between the two ends. In nucleotides, the CDR3 is TGTGCCAGCAGCCCCCGAAGCGACGGCACCGGGGAGCTGTTTTTT. It yields the protein CASSPRSDGTGELFF.

The chain has TRBV28 and TRBJ1-2; 7 nucleotides match TRBD1. The CDR3 covers 16 residues. Trimming removed 6 bases from V and 7 bases from J; junction bases left unmatched: 17. Germline V gives CDR1 MDHEN, CDR2 SYDVKM. The CDR3 DNA follows: TGTGCCAGCAGGCAACTCCGACAGGGCATTAGTTCTGGCTACACCTTC. Translation: CASRQLRQGISSGYTF.

The chain is built from TRBV28 and TRBJ1-1; possibly TRBD1 for D (6 bases). CDR3 length equals 15 residues. Trimming pared 8 bases from V and 0 bases from J, leaving 16 bases between. CDR1 and CDR2 (germline): MDHEN, SYDVKM. The CDR3 DNA reads TGTGCCAGCCCTCCTGGGGGGGCCATGAACACTGAAGCTTTCTTT. Residues: CASPPGGAMNTEAFF.

This clone occurred a few times. The V gene is TRBV15, the J gene TRBJ1-2; D perhaps matches TRBD1 (5 bases). The germline V gene has CDR1 LNHNV and CDR2 YYDKDF (reference sequence). The CDR3 consists of 14 residues. V lost 3 bases and J lost 6, with 14 bases in between. This CDR3 is CATSRRGVIDGYTF. As DNA, the CDR3 is TGTGCCACCAGCAGGCGGGGGGTTATTGATGGCTACACCTTC.

The chain recombines TRBV10-3 with TRBJ1-1; 8 positions agree with TRBD1. The V and J ends lost 1 base and 4 bases, in that order; junction bases with no gene match: 11. Looked up from germline, CDR1 is ENHRY and CDR2 is SYGVKD. The CDR3 is 17 amino acids. CDR3 sequence reads: CAISEYRTGKYSTEAFF. The CDR3 coding sequence is TGTGCCATCAGTGAGTACCGGACAGGGAAGTATAGCACTGAAGCTTTCTTT.

The chain links TRBV27 to TRBJ1-1, with D uncertain. There are 14 residues in the CDR3. The ends were cut back, 6 bases at V and 1 base at J, with 12 bases in the middle. From germline, CDR1 is MNHEY and CDR2 SMNVEV (reference sequence). In DNA, the CDR3 is TGTGCCAGCAGGATCTCTTCGGGGAACACTGAAGCTTTCTTT. It translates to CASRISSGNTEAFF.

The chain carries TRBV5-1 and TRBJ2-5; D is perhaps TRBD1 (6 bases). V was cut by 6 bases and J by 5 bases, with 20 bases left in between. Germline V gene lookup returns CDR1 SGHRS and CDR2 YFSETQ. This CDR3 is built from 15 residues. The CDR3 DNA reads as TGCGCCAGCAACGACGGGACACCTTTTTTGGAGACCCAGTACTTC. Translated: CASNDGTPFLETQYF. The full variable domain, completed using reference TRBV5-1 and TRBJ2-5, is KAGVTQTPRYLIKTRGQQVTLSCSPISGHRSVSWYQQTPGQGLQFLFEYFSETQRNKGNFPGRFSGRQFSNSRSEMNVSTLELGDSALYLCASNDGTPFLETQYFGPGTRLLVL.

The rearrangement links TRBV12-5 to TRBJ1-1; 12 nucleotides match TRBD1. Germline-derived CDR1 and CDR2 are LGHNT and FRNRAP. The CDR3 contains 14 residues. V was clipped by 6 bases and J by 5 bases; unmatched bases: 4. The DNA of the CDR3 is TGTGCTAGTGGACCGGGACAGGGGGCGACTGAAGCTTTCTTT. Protein product: CASGPGQGATEAFF.

V usage is TRBV6-5 and J usage is TRBJ2-7, with TRBD1 identical over 7 bases. The CDR3 extends over 15 amino acids. J gave up 2 bases and V 0 bases, and 4 bases lay outside the gene matches. From germline, CDR1 is MNHEY and CDR2 SVGAGI. The CDR3: CASSYSRGGTYEQYF. The CDR3 DNA is TGTGCCAGCAGTTACTCGAGAGGGGGCACCTACGAGCAGTACTTC.

The chain links TRBV7-3 to TRBJ2-1; D remains unclear. The CDR3 loop spans 14 amino acids. From germline, CDR1 is SGHTA and CDR2 FQGTGA. V lost 5 bases, J lost 0 bases, and 8 bases lay in between. CDR3 sequence: CASSPDFSYNEQFF. CDR3 DNA sequence: TGTGCCAGCAGCCCCGACTTCTCCTACAATGAGCAGTTCTTC. Filled out from reference TRBV7-3 and TRBJ2-1, the complete variable domain reads GAGVSQTPSNKVTEKGKYVELRCDPISGHTALYWYRQSLGQGPEFLIYFQGTGAADDSGLPNDRFFAVRPEGSVSTLKIQRTERGDSAVYLCASSPDFSYNEQFFGPGTRLTVL.

The V call is TRBV5-1, the J call TRBJ2-3; 10 bases match TRBD1. CDR3 length: 17 amino acids. Germline CDR1 is SGHRS and CDR2 is YFSETQ. The trim removed 4 bases at V and 0 bases at J, leaving 8 bases unmatched. The CDR3 bases are TGCGCCAGCAGCAACCGGGACAGGGGATTAAGCACAGATACGCAGTATTTT. This encodes CASSNRDRGLSTDTQYF.

This clone has a single count. This chain uses TRBV28 with TRBJ1-2; the D is unclear. This CDR3 is built from 12 residues. From germline, CDR1 is MDHEN and CDR2 SYDVKM. Trimming removed 5 bases at V and 4 bases at J, with 8 bases between. In DNA form, the CDR3 reads TGTGCCAGCAGTCGCGGCAGCTATGGCTACACCTTC. Translating it yields CASSRGSYGYTF.

This rearrangement joins TRBV6-5 to TRBJ1-2; 12 positions match TRBD1. The CDR3 is 15 residues long. V was clipped by 6 bases and J by 6 bases; unmatched bases: 8. Germline-derived CDR1 and CDR2 are MNHEY and SVGAGI. CDR3 sequence (DNA): TGTGCCAGCAGGTACCGGGACAGGGGGCAGGATGGCTACACCTTC. Its translation: CASRYRDRGQDGYTF.

The chain is built from TRBV7-3 and TRBJ1-1; no definite D call. The germline CDR1 and CDR2 sequences are SGHTA and FQGTGA. The CDR3 totals 13 residues. The ends were cut back, 5 bases at V and 0 bases at J, with 7 bases in the middle. The CDR3 reads CASSINMNTEAFF. The CDR3 DNA reads as TGTGCCAGCAGCATAAACATGAACACTGAAGCTTTCTTT.

The chain couples TRBV7-3 to TRBJ2-3; 9 nucleotides match TRBD1. The CDR3 contains 14 residues. The V gene's germline CDR1 is SGHTA and CDR2 FQGTGA. Trimming took 6 bases from V and 4 from J; bases not matched to a gene: 5. The CDR3 nucleotides read TGTGCCAGCAGTAACAGGGGGCAATCAGATACGCAGTATTTT. This gives the protein CASSNRGQSDTQYF. Looking up the rest from reference TRBV7-3 and TRBJ2-3 gives the full variable domain: GAGVSQTPSNKVTEKGKYVELRCDPISGHTALYWYRQSLGQGPEFLIYFQGTGAADDSGLPNDRFFAVRPEGSVSTLKIQRTERGDSAVYLCASSNRGQSDTQYFGPGTRLTVL.

This sequence joins TRBV10-3 and TRBJ1-1, with 7 bases aligning to TRBD1. This CDR3 has 13 amino acids. J gave up 0 bases and V 6 bases, and 1 base lay outside the gene matches. CDR1 and CDR2 (germline): ENHRY, SYGVKD. Written as DNA, the CDR3 is TGTGCCATCAGGACAGGGATGAACACTGAAGCTTTCTTT. Protein sequence: CAIRTGMNTEAFF.

The chain employs TRBV30 and TRBJ1-5, with D tentatively TRBD1 (5 bases). V was clipped by 0 bases and J by 4 bases, with 13 bases between them. This CDR3 contains 15 residues. Germline CDR1 is GTSNPN and CDR2 is SVGIG (reference sequence). The chain's CDR3 is CAWSVRGTGNQPQHF. As DNA, the CDR3 is TGTGCCTGGAGTGTAAGGGGAACAGGTAATCAGCCCCAGCATTTT.